Listed below are T cell receptor beta chains from one sample, sequenced in a study of blood T cell repertoires in COVID-19. The assay was immunoSEQ multiplex PCR, and TCRdb's table has in-frame clones only and misses some. The sample has about 59,000 clones, approximately 80% seen once. Sequencing input: peripheral blood. These receptors all stem from a woman of 80 years or more with active or convalescent COVID-19. Both conserved end residues are part of each CDR3. Each record gives: J gene, clone size, V gene, D gene, CDR3 protein, CDR3 DNA. A D gene is named only where the DNA matches it firmly. Some rows have no size entry. The others give once, few or many, or a class for an expanded clone.

J: TRBJ1-2
size: NA
V: TRBV6-4
D: NA
CDR3: CASSSRMDSSGYTF
DNA: TGTGCCAGCAGCAGTCGGATGGATTCTAGTGGCTACACCTTC

J: TRBJ1-3
size: once
V: TRBV19
D: NA
CDR3: CASSPGISGNTIYF
DNA: TGTGCCAGTAGTCCAGGGATCTCTGGAAACACCATATATTTT

J: TRBJ1-6
size: few
V: TRBV11-2
D: NA
CDR3: CASSPTGNGSPLHF
DNA: TGTGCCAGCAGCCCCACAGGGAACGGTTCACCCCTCCACTTT

J: TRBJ1-2
size: NA
V: TRBV15
D: TRBD1
CDR3: CATEDRTGSYGYTF
DNA: TGTGCCACCGAGGATAGGACAGGTTCCTATGGCTACACCTTC

J: TRBJ1-1
size: few
V: TRBV7-9
D: NA
CDR3: CASSSSGGLNTEAFF
DNA: TGTGCCAGCAGCTCTTCGGGAGGGTTGAACACTGAAGCTTTCTTT

J: TRBJ2-3
size: NA
V: TRBV11-3
D: NA
CDR3: CASSPGLMGGDTQYF
DNA: TGTGCCAGCAGCCCAGGACTGATGGGGGGAGATACGCAGTATTTT

J: TRBJ1-3
size: few
V: TRBV9
D: NA
CDR3: CASSVGYSGNTIYF
DNA: TGTGCCAGCAGCGTAGGCTACTCTGGAAACACCATATATTTT

J: TRBJ2-1
size: NA
V: TRBV5-1
D: TRBD1
CDR3: CASSSGQGGSYNEQFF
DNA: TGCGCCAGCAGCTCGGGACAGGGGGGCTCCTACAATGAGCAGTTCTTC

J: TRBJ1-2
size: NA
V: TRBV6-1
D: NA
CDR3: CASSDGVGYGYTF
DNA: TGTGCCAGCAGTGACGGGGTGGGCTATGGCTACACCTTC

J: TRBJ1-4
size: once
V: TRBV7-6
D: TRBD1
CDR3: CASSFRTGLTNEKLFF
DNA: TGTGCCAGCAGCTTTCGGACAGGGCTAACTAATGAAAAACTGTTTTTT

J: TRBJ1-6
size: NA
V: TRBV10-3
D: TRBD1
CDR3: CAISDRQGNSPLHF
DNA: TGTGCCATCAGTGACCGACAGGGGAATTCACCCCTCCACTTT

J: TRBJ1-4
size: NA
V: TRBV9
D: NA
CDR3: CASSVGAANEKLFF
DNA: TGTGCCAGCAGCGTGGGGGCGGCTAATGAAAAACTGTTTTTT

J: TRBJ1-5
size: few
V: TRBV28
D: NA
CDR3: CASSTLNQPQHF
DNA: TGTGCCAGCAGCACCCTAAACCAGCCCCAGCATTTT

J: TRBJ1-4
size: NA
V: TRBV6-5
D: NA
CDR3: CASRESNHNEKLFF
DNA: TGTGCCAGCAGGGAGTCGAACCATAATGAAAAACTGTTTTTT

J: TRBJ2-7
size: NA
V: TRBV5-4
D: TRBD1
CDR3: CASSPPGQGSYEQYF
DNA: TGTGCCAGCAGCCCCCCGGGACAGGGCTCCTACGAGCAGTACTTC

J: TRBJ2-3
size: NA
V: TRBV5-1
D: TRBD1
CDR3: CASSLQGALTDTQYF
DNA: TGCGCCAGCAGCTTACAGGGGGCTCTGACAGATACGCAGTATTTT

J: TRBJ1-1
size: NA
V: TRBV7-2
D: TRBD1
CDR3: CASNNPGGPEAFF
DNA: TGTGCCAGCAACAATCCAGGGGGACCTGAAGCTTTCTTT

J: TRBJ2-7
size: NA
V: TRBV2
D: TRBD1
CDR3: CASSERGQGPYEQYF
DNA: TGTGCCAGCAGTGAAAGGGGACAGGGACCCTACGAGCAGTACTTC

J: TRBJ1-2
size: NA
V: TRBV6-5
D: NA
CDR3: CASSYSFIGGAYGYTF
DNA: TGTGCCAGCAGTTACTCGTTCATTGGGGGCGCTTATGGCTACACCTTC

J: TRBJ2-2
size: NA
V: TRBV6-4
D: TRBD1
CDR3: CASSEGTDNTGELFF
DNA: TGTGCCAGCAGTGAGGGGACAGACAACACCGGGGAGCTGTTTTTT

J: TRBJ1-1
size: NA
V: TRBV19
D: NA
CDR3: CASSVDMNTEAFF
DNA: TGTGCCAGTAGTGTAGACATGAACACTGAAGCTTTCTTT

J: TRBJ2-7
size: NA
V: TRBV6-1
D: NA
CDR3: CASSEAHEGSYEQYF
DNA: TGTGCCAGCAGTGAAGCGCATGAGGGATCCTACGAGCAGTACTTC

J: TRBJ1-2
size: NA
V: TRBV6-5
D: NA
CDR3: CASRPTELNYGYTF
DNA: TGTGCCAGCAGACCGACGGAGCTTAACTATGGCTACACCTTC

J: TRBJ2-3
size: NA
V: TRBV2
D: NA
CDR3: CASSRTSTDTQYF
DNA: TGTGCCAGCAGTAGAACTAGCACAGATACGCAGTATTTT

J: TRBJ2-3
size: NA
V: TRBV4-3
D: TRBD2
CDR3: CASSLLVGTNTDTQYF
DNA: TGCGCCAGCAGCCTCCTAGTGGGGACTAACACAGATACGCAGTATTTT